This T cell receptor (beta chain) is drawn from a study of blood T cell repertoires in COVID-19. Germline CDR1 reads MNHEY; CDR2 reads SVGAGI. The V and J ends lost 3 bases and 5 bases respectively, with 11 bases between them. The CDR3 covers 15 residues. Sequenced by immunoSEQ multiplex PCR; TCRdb stores in-frame clones only, minus some. The sample has over 100,000 clones, more than 75% seen once. The sample comprised peripheral blood. The rearrangement links TRBV6-5 to TRBJ1-6; D ambiguous. The TCR originated in a man between 40 and 49 years old with acute or convalescent COVID-19. The CDR3 sequence: CASSYNQADNSPLHF. CDR3 DNA sequence: TGTGCCAGCAGTTATAACCAGGCCGATAATTCACCCCTCCACTTT.